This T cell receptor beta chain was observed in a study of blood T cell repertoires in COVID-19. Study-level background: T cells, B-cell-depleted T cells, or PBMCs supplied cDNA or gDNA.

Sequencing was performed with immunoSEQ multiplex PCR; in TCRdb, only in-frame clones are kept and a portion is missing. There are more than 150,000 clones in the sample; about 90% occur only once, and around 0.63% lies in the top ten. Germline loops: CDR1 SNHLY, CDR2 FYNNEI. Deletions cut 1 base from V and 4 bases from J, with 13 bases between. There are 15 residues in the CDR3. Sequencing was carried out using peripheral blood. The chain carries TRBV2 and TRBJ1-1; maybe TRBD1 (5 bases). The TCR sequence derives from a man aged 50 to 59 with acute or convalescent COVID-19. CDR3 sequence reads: CASSEVAAGGTEAFF. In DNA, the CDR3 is TGTGCCAGCAGTGAAGTGGCAGCCGGGGGCACTGAAGCTTTCTTT.